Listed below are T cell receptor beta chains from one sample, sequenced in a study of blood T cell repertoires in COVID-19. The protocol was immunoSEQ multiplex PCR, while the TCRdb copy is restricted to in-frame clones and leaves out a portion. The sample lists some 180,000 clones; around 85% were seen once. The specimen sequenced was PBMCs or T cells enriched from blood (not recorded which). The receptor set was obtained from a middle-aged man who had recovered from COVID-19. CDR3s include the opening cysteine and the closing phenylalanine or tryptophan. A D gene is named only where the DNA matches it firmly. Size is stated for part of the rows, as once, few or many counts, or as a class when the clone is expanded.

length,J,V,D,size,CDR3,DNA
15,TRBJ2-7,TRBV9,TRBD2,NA,CASSVTSGAPYEQYF,TGTGCCAGCAGCGTAACCAGCGGGGCCCCCTACGAGCAGTACTTC
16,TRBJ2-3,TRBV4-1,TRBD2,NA,CASSPDPSGGAHTQYF,TGCGCCAGCAGCCCGGATCCCAGCGGGGGGGCACATACGCAGTATTTT
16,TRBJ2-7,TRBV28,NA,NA,CASSAVDLGSSYEQYF,TGTGCCAGCAGTGCCGTTGACTTGGGGAGCTCCTACGAGCAGTACTTC
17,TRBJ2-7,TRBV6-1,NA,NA,CASSGFLTGDFSYEQYF,TGTGCCAGCAGTGGGTTCTTGACAGGAGACTTCTCCTACGAGCAGTACTTC
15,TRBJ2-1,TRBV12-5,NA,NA,CASGLGEAGLGEQFF,TGTGCTAGTGGTTTGGGTGAGGCGGGGCTGGGTGAGCAGTTCTTC
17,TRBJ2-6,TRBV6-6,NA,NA,CASSPNQHLSGANVLTF,TGTGCCAGCAGTCCAAATCAACACCTCTCTGGGGCCAACGTCCTGACTTTC
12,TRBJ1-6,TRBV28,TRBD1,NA,CASSSTGLSVGF,TGTGCCAGCAGTTCGACAGGGCTTTCGGTGGGCTTT
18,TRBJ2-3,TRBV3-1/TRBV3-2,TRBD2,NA,CASSQTSGGAGGTDTQYF,TGTGCCAGCAGCCAGACTAGCGGGGGGGCGGGTGGCACAGATACGCAGTATTTT
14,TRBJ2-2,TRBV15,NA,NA,CATSRDITPGELFF,TGTGCCACCAGCAGGGACATTACCCCCGGGGAGCTGTTTTTT
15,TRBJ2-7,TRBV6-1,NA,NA,CASSENSISSYEQYF,TGTGCCAGCAGTGAAAACAGTATTAGCTCCTACGAGCAGTACTTC
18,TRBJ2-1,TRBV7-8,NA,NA,CASSFRGQATDGDNEQFF,TGTGCCAGCAGCTTCCGCGGACAAGCGACGGATGGGGACAATGAGCAGTTCTTC
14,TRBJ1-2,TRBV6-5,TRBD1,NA,CASSLGGAGYGYTF,TGTGCCAGCAGTTTAGGGGGCGCGGGCTATGGCTACACCTTC
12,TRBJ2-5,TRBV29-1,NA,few,CSVGIAAETQYF,TGCAGCGTTGGGATAGCGGCTGAGACCCAGTACTTC
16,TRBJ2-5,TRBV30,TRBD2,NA,CAWSRLTSRSQETQYF,TGTGCCTGGAGCCGATTGACTAGCCGTAGCCAAGAGACCCAGTACTTC
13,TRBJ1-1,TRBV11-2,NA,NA,CASSLVPNGEAFF,TGTGCCAGCAGCTTAGTCCCTAACGGTGAAGCTTTCTTT
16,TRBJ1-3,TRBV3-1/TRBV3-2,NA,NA,CASSQGGADSGNTIYF,TGTGCCAGCAGCCAAGGGGGCGCAGACTCTGGAAACACCATATATTTT
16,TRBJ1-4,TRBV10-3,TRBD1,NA,CAISESQGTGNEKLFF,TGTGCCATCAGTGAGTCCCAAGGGACAGGGAATGAAAAACTGTTTTTT
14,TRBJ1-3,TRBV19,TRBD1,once,CARKTGGFGNTIYF,TGTGCCAGAAAGACAGGGGGCTTCGGAAACACCATATATTTT
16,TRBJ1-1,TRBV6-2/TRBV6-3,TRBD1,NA,CASSRPTGGDGTEAFF,TGTGCCAGCAGCCGACCGACAGGGGGCGATGGAACTGAAGCTTTCTTT
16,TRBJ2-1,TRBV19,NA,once,CASSIGGGSSYNEQFF,TGTGCCAGTAGTATTGGGGGCGGGAGTTCCTACAATGAGCAGTTCTTC
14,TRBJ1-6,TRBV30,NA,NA,CAWSVNAGNSPLHF,TGTGCCTGGAGCGTGAACGCGGGTAATTCACCCCTCCACTTT
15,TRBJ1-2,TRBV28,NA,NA,CASSTPLPGFYGYTF,TGTGCCAGCAGTACCCCCCTCCCAGGCTTCTATGGCTACACCTTC
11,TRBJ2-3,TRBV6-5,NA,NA,CASRGTDTQYF,TGTGCCAGTCGAGGCACAGATACGCAGTATTTT
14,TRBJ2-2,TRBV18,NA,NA,CASSPDSNTGELFF,TGTGCCAGCTCACCAGACAGCAACACCGGGGAGCTGTTTTTT
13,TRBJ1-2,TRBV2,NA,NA,CASSAAANYGYTF,TGTGCCAGCAGTGCTGCAGCTAACTATGGCTACACCTTC
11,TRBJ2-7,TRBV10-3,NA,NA,CAISRGGEQYF,TGTGCCATCAGTAGGGGTGGCGAGCAGTACTTC
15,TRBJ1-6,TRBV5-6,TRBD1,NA,CASSRIRGQNSPLHF,TGTGCCAGCAGCCGAATCAGGGGACAGAACTCACCCCTCCACTTT
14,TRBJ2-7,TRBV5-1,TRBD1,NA,CASSLADRLNEQYF,TGCGCCAGCAGCTTAGCGGACAGGCTCAACGAGCAGTACTTC
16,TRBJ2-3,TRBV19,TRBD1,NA,CASRYRGPSYTDTQYF,TGTGCCAGTAGGTACAGGGGGCCCTCTTACACAGATACGCAGTATTTT